Listed below are T cell receptor beta chains from one sample, sequenced in a study of T cells in Graves' hyperthyroidism and ophthalmopathy. TCRdb re-analysed the multiplex PCR reads in MiXCR, keeping a single row per CDR3 protein. The sample yields under 650,000 distinct CDR3 sequences, about a sixth seen once. What was sequenced was blood. The origin of the receptors is a woman aged 25 to 45 with Graves' hyperthyroidism. Each CDR3 is given with its conserved first and last residue. D genes are given only for firm matches. Size is stated for part of the rows, as once, few or many counts, or as a class when the clone is expanded.

CDR3 protein	CDR3 DNA	V gene	D gene	J gene	clone size
CATSREAGAWEQFF	TGTGCCACCAGCAGAGAGGCGGGTGCCTGGGAGCAGTTCTTC	TRBV15	.	TRBJ2-1	few
CASSGTYEQFF	TGTGCCAGCAGCGGCACGTATGAGCAGTTCTTC	TRBV7-9	.	TRBJ2-1	many
CASIMRGGRRNTEAFF	TGTGCCAGCATAATGCGGGGGGGTAGACGGAACACTGAAGCTTTCTTT	TRBV2	.	TRBJ1-1	many
CASSRRQGTYEQYF	TGTGCCAGCAGTAGGAGACAGGGGACATACGAGCAGTACTTC	TRBV6-2/TRBV6-3	TRBD1	TRBJ2-7	once
CASSYGTGFGYTF	TGTGCCAGCAGTTATGGGACAGGGTTTGGCTACACCTTC	TRBV6-5	TRBD1	TRBJ1-2	.
CASSFHRSNYGYTF	TGTGCCAGCAGTTTTCACAGATCTAACTATGGCTACACCTTC	TRBV28	.	TRBJ1-2	many
CAWSGLAGGLGGKWDEQFF	TGTGCCTGGAGTGGGTTAGCGGGAGGGTTGGGTGGTAAGTGGGATGAGCAGTTCTTC	TRBV30	TRBD2	TRBJ2-1	.
CASSERRGPSNQPQHF	TGTGCCAGCAGTGAACGGAGGGGCCCGAGCAATCAGCCCCAGCATTTT	TRBV6-1	.	TRBJ1-5	.
CASSLGWKTEAFF	TGCGCCAGCAGCTTGGGCTGGAAGACTGAAGCTTTCTTT	TRBV5-1	.	TRBJ1-1	.
CSVVGANLEQYF	TGCAGTGTGGTAGGGGCCAATCTTGAGCAGTACTTC	TRBV20-1	.	TRBJ2-7	.
CASGGTSGGDEQFF	TGTGCCAGCGGCGGGACTAGCGGGGGCGATGAGCAGTTCTTC	TRBV12-3/TRBV12-4	TRBD2	TRBJ2-1	.
CASSPHRESTPPDTQYF	TGCGCCAGCAGTCCTCATAGGGAGTCAACCCCGCCAGATACGCAGTATTTT	TRBV10-1	.	TRBJ2-3	few
CASSLGGLAGEEQYF	TGTGCCAGCAGCTTAGGTGGACTAGCGGGAGAAGAGCAGTACTTC	TRBV11-3	TRBD2	TRBJ2-7	few
CASSVLDNEQFF	TGTGCCAGCAGCGTACTGGACAATGAGCAGTTCTTC	TRBV9	.	TRBJ2-1	.
CASSQWLARDRPYEQYF	TGTGCCAGCAGCCAATGGCTCGCCCGGGACAGACCCTACGAGCAGTACTTC	TRBV3-1	TRBD1	TRBJ2-7	.
CSANPRISLVYEQYF	TGCAGTGCCAACCCCCGGATTAGTCTAGTGTACGAGCAGTACTTC	TRBV20-1	.	TRBJ2-7	.
CATAVTAGANVLTF	TGTGCCACCGCTGTCACAGCTGGGGCCAACGTCCTGACTTTC	TRBV15	.	TRBJ2-6	few
CASSLDALSPEYNEQFF	TGTGCCAGCAGCTTAGATGCTCTCTCCCCCGAATACAATGAGCAGTTCTTC	TRBV11-3	.	TRBJ2-1	.
CSAALAYNEQFF	TGCAGTGCGGCACTAGCATACAATGAGCAGTTCTTC	TRBV20-1	.	TRBJ2-1	many
CASSLRSPGQGTEAFF	TGTGCCAGCAGTTTAAGATCGCCGGGTCAGGGCACTGAAGCTTTCTTT	TRBV6-1	.	TRBJ1-1	many
CASSSGTTNTGELFF	TGTGCCAGCAGTTCCGGGACTACGAACACCGGGGAGCTGTTTTTT	TRBV28	TRBD2	TRBJ2-2	many
CASSIGTLSGNTIYF	TGTGCCAGCAGCATTGGGACACTGTCTGGAAACACCATATATTTT	TRBV13	.	TRBJ1-3	.
CASSPRHTSSYEQYF	TGTGCCAGCTCACCGCGACATACTAGCTCCTACGAGCAGTACTTC	TRBV18	.	TRBJ2-7	many
CSVEASGVNTGELFF	TGCAGCGTTGAAGCTAGCGGGGTCAACACCGGGGAGCTGTTTTTT	TRBV29-1	TRBD2	TRBJ2-2	.
CAWSESYEQYF	TGTGCCTGGAGTGAGAGCTACGAGCAGTACTTC	TRBV30	.	TRBJ2-7	many
CASSKALAATDTQYF	TGTGCCAGCAGTAAAGCACTAGCGGCCACAGATACGCAGTATTTT	TRBV27	TRBD2	TRBJ2-3	.
CATQAGGPGNEQFF	TGTGCCACCCAGGCGGGAGGGCCGGGAAATGAGCAGTTCTTC	TRBV15	TRBD2	TRBJ2-1	once
CASSLYLAGDNEADTQYF	TGTGCCAGCAGCTTATATCTAGCGGGAGATAATGAGGCAGATACGCAGTATTTT	TRBV11-3	TRBD2	TRBJ2-3	.
CASSSRGGGLNEKLFF	TGTGCCAGCAGTTCCCGTGGCGGGGGGTTGAATGAAAAACTGTTTTTT	TRBV28	.	TRBJ1-4	many
CASSFRLAGAVATIEQFF	TGTGCCAGCAGTTTTCGACTAGCGGGAGCGGTCGCTACAATTGAGCAGTTCTTC	TRBV12-3/TRBV12-4	TRBD2	TRBJ2-1	.
CASSTSDRVNTEAFF	TGTGCCAGCAGTACATCCGACAGGGTGAACACTGAAGCTTTCTTT	TRBV28	TRBD1	TRBJ1-1	many
CASSSLLGRTQFF	TGTGCCAGCAGCTCCCTTCTCGGTCGGACCCAGTTCTTC	TRBV11-2	.	TRBJ2-1	once
CSAATGTELNSNQPQHF	TGCAGTGCTGCCACCGGGACAGAGCTTAATAGCAATCAGCCCCAGCATTTT	TRBV20-1	TRBD1	TRBJ1-5	few
CASSRTRDSHSYEQYF	TGTGCCAGCAGCCGGACCCGGGACAGCCACTCCTACGAGCAGTACTTC	TRBV6-1	TRBD1	TRBJ2-7	many